These T cell receptor beta chains were read from a single sample in a study of blood T cell repertoires in COVID-19. The protocol was immunoSEQ multiplex PCR, while the TCRdb copy is restricted to in-frame clones and leaves out a portion. This table has a few hundred thousand clones, 80% to 90% appearing once. Sample: peripheral blood. The receptor set was obtained from a man aged 35-49 years with acute or convalescent COVID-19. The CDR3 runs from the conserved cysteine through the conserved F or W. The D gene is left open where the match is weak. Not every row has a clone size; where given, it reads once, few, many or a size class.

>TRBV6-2/TRBV6-3|NA|TRBJ2-7|NA
TGTGCCAGCAGTTTCACAGGTTATTCCTACGAGCAGTACTTC
CASSFTGYSYEQYF
>TRBV6-1|NA|TRBJ1-6|NA
TGTGCCAGCAGTGAAGTCCCGGGAGGACAGTCACCCCTCCACTTT
CASSEVPGGQSPLHF
>TRBV10-3|NA|TRBJ2-7|TRBD2
TGTGCCATCAGTCCTGCGGGCGGGGGCTCCTACGAGCAGTACTTC
CAISPAGGGSYEQYF
>TRBV28|once|TRBJ1-4|NA
TGTGCCAGCACCCTAAGGGGAGGGGCAACTAATGAAAAACTGTTTTTT
CASTLRGGATNEKLFF
>TRBV28|NA|TRBJ1-2|NA
TGTGCCAGCAGTCGGGGGAAAGATGGCTACACCTTC
CASSRGKDGYTF
>TRBV19|NA|TRBJ1-2|NA
TGTGCCAGTAGTATAGATCGGACATCATCCCATGGCTACACCTTC
CASSIDRTSSHGYTF
>TRBV5-1|NA|TRBJ1-5|NA
TGCGCCAGCAGCTTGGACGACCCCGGCGGTCAGCCCCAGCATTTT
CASSLDDPGGQPQHF
>TRBV15|NA|TRBJ2-6|NA
TGTGCCACCAGCAGAGTACCCCTAGGACAGTCCTCTGGGGCCAACGTCCTGACTTTC
CATSRVPLGQSSGANVLTF
>TRBV28|NA|TRBJ2-5|TRBD1
TGTGCCAGCACCCCCCCGGACAGGGCCCAAGAGACCCAGTACTTC
CASTPPDRAQETQYF
>TRBV7-8|NA|TRBJ2-4|NA
TGTGCCAGCAGCTTAGACGGAGCCAAAAACATTCAGTACTTC
CASSLDGAKNIQYF
>TRBV10-3|few|TRBJ1-2|NA
TGTGCCACCCTGGAGATGGGCTATGGCTACACCTTC
CATLEMGYGYTF
>TRBV7-8|NA|TRBJ1-1|TRBD1
TGTGCCAGCAGCGTAGGACAGGCGAGAACTGAAGCTTTCTTT
CASSVGQARTEAFF
>TRBV7-9|NA|TRBJ1-3|NA
TGTGCCAGCAGCTTAGACCTCGCAGGGTACCGTGGAAACACCATATATTTT
CASSLDLAGYRGNTIYF
>TRBV18|NA|TRBJ2-2|TRBD2
TGTGCCAGCTCACCATACCTAGCGGGCCCTCAGGGCGGGGAGCTGTTTTTT
CASSPYLAGPQGGELFF
>TRBV5-8|NA|TRBJ2-7|NA
TGTGCCAGCAGCCCCAGGAATCTCCCCTACGAGCAGTACTTC
CASSPRNLPYEQYF
>TRBV27|NA|TRBJ2-1|TRBD1
TGTGCCAGCAGTTTAGGACAGGGGTTGTCTCATGAGCAGTTCTTC
CASSLGQGLSHEQFF
>TRBV5-1|NA|TRBJ2-2|TRBD1
TGCGCCAGCAGCCCTCGGACAGGGGGCTCCGGGGAGCTGTTTTTT
CASSPRTGGSGELFF
>TRBV6-5|NA|TRBJ1-5|NA
TGTGCCAGCAGACGGGGGGATTACGGCAATCAGCCCCAGCATTTT
CASRRGDYGNQPQHF
>TRBV27|NA|TRBJ2-1|TRBD1
TGTGCCAGCACCCCACGCCAGGGGGCGCAATCCGGTGAGCAGTTCTTC
CASTPRQGAQSGEQFF
>TRBV30|NA|TRBJ2-7|NA
TGTGCCTGGAGTGTCCGGGGCGAGCAGTACTTC
CAWSVRGEQYF
>TRBV18|once|TRBJ1-1|NA
TGTGCCAGCTCAGAGAGGTACACTGAAGCTTTCTTT
CASSERYTEAFF
>TRBV7-3|NA|TRBJ1-1|NA
TGTGCCAGCAGCTTAACGGGGGGGTCTAACACTGAAGCTTTCTTT
CASSLTGGSNTEAFF
>TRBV30|NA|TRBJ2-1|NA
TGTGCCTGGAGTTCCGGGACTCACTACTCCTACAATGAGCAGTTCTTC
CAWSSGTHYSYNEQFF
>TRBV21-1|NA|TRBJ2-7|NA
TGTGCCAGCAGCAAAAGGATAGGGACAGGGGGCACCTACGAGCAGTACTTC
CASSKRIGTGGTYEQYF
>TRBV7-2|once|TRBJ1-1|NA
TGTGCCAGCACCGAGCTTCAGAACACTGAAGCTTTCTTT
CASTELQNTEAFF
>TRBV30|NA|TRBJ2-7|NA
TGTGCCTGGAGTACAGTCCCCTACGAGCAGTACTTC
CAWSTVPYEQYF
>TRBV12-3/TRBV12-4|few|TRBJ1-2|TRBD1
TGTGCCAGCAGTTTGGGGACAGGGGACGGCTACACCTTC
CASSLGTGDGYTF
>TRBV6-1|NA|TRBJ2-7|TRBD1
TGTGCCAGCAGTGAAGCCGGACAGGCGAGCTCCTACGAGCAGTACTTC
CASSEAGQASSYEQYF
>TRBV13|NA|TRBJ2-2|NA
TGTGCCAGCAGCGCTTTGATCAGATCAGGGTGGAAGGCCGGGGAGCTGTTTTTT
CASSALIRSGWKAGELFF
>TRBV9|NA|TRBJ1-3|NA
TGTGCCAGCAGCGTAGGCGGTGACTCTGGAAACACCATATATTTT
CASSVGGDSGNTIYF
>TRBV9|NA|TRBJ2-5|NA
TGTGCCAGCAGCGTAGGGCGGGTAGAGACCCAGTACTTC
CASSVGRVETQYF
>TRBV2|NA|TRBJ1-1|TRBD1
TGTGCCAGCAGTGAAAGGGGGCAGGGGTCTGAAGCTTTCTTT
CASSERGQGSEAFF
>TRBV4-3|NA|TRBJ1-5|NA
TGCGCCAGCAGCCAAGCCTGGACAGTCAATCAGCCCCAGCATTTT
CASSQAWTVNQPQHF
>TRBV5-1|NA|TRBJ2-5|NA
TGCGCCAGCAGCTTGGTGCCGGACCAAGAGACCCAGTACTTC
CASSLVPDQETQYF
>TRBV12-5|NA|TRBJ1-1|TRBD1
TGTGCTAGTGGCACAGGGGTCCTGAACACTGAAGCTTTCTTT
CASGTGVLNTEAFF
>TRBV3-1/TRBV3-2|NA|TRBJ1-1|NA
TGTGCCAGCAGCCAAGGCGGGGCTTTCTTT
CASSQGGAFF
>TRBV5-1|NA|TRBJ2-3|NA
TGCGCCAGCAGCAGGGGATCTTTCACAGATACGCAGTATTTT
CASSRGSFTDTQYF
>TRBV19|NA|TRBJ1-5|TRBD1
TGTGCCAGTAGTATGGGGACAGGGGCTACTTTGGGGCCCCAGCATTTT
CASSMGTGATLGPQHF
>TRBV29-1|NA|TRBJ2-7|TRBD2
TGCAGCGTTGGGGAGGGGCTCCCCCAGTACTTC
CSVGEGLPQYF
>TRBV12-5|NA|TRBJ1-5|NA
TGTGCTAGTGGTTTGCCACAGGGTCGGGGAGGGAGCCCGAGTCAGCCCCAGCATTTT
CASGLPQGRGGSPSQPQHF
>TRBV7-2|NA|TRBJ1-5|NA
TGTGCCAGCAGCACCGAGGCGGCTCCCAATCAGCCCCAGCATTTT
CASSTEAAPNQPQHF
>TRBV9|NA|TRBJ1-1|TRBD1
TGTGCCAGCAGCTTCACAGGGGACACTGAAGCTTTCTTT
CASSFTGDTEAFF
>TRBV7-3|NA|TRBJ1-5|TRBD1
TGTGCCAGCAGCGCGGACAGGGGCCCTAATCAGCCCCAGCATTTT
CASSADRGPNQPQHF
>TRBV29-1|NA|TRBJ2-5|NA
TGCAGCGTTGAAACAGGGGAGGTGGAGACCCAGTACTTC
CSVETGEVETQYF
>TRBV11-2|NA|TRBJ2-7|NA
TGTGCCAGCAGCTTAGTGTTTTTAGCCAACTACGAGCAGTACTTC
CASSLVFLANYEQYF
>TRBV6-2/TRBV6-3|NA|TRBJ2-7|TRBD2
TGTGCCAGCAGTTCCGGACTAGCGAGCTCCTACGAGCAGTACTTC
CASSSGLASSYEQYF